This TCR beta chain was sequenced during a study of cytomegalovirus exposure and HLA in healthy donors. This clone turned up a few times. Vbeta (60) and Jbeta (13) primers were used in the PCR. Using immunoSEQ multiplex PCR, the repertoire was profiled, and TCRdb retains in-frame clones only, with some absent. The data contain fewer than 150,000 clones, about 78% of them singletons. The sequence came from a male donor in good health and CMV-seronegative. The material sequenced was PBMCs.

CDR3 loop: CASSRDRDTEAFF. The CDR3, as DNA: TGCGCCAGCAGCAGAGACAGGGACACTGAAGCTTTCTTT. The rearrangement links TRBV10-1 to TRBJ1-1; 7 nucleotides agree with TRBD1. J gave up 3 bases and V 6 bases, and 4 bases lay outside the gene matches. Germline V gene data show CDR1 as WNHNN and CDR2 as SYGVQD (reference sequence). The CDR3 sequence is 13 residues long.